This TCR beta chain was sequenced in a study of regulatory T cells in long-lasting Graves disease. Study-level points and caveats: The TCR repertoire of persistent Graves' patients was less diverse than that of newly diagnosed ones.

iRepertoire HTBI primers and Arm-PCR of CDR3 regions built TCR beta libraries. TCRdb processed the multiplex PCR reads anew with MiXCR; each CDR3 protein has one entry. The sample records about 560,000 distinct CDR3 sequences, approximately 16% being singletons. CDR1 and CDR2 from the germline V gene are MNHEY and SMNVEV (reference sequence). The CDR3 loop spans 16 amino acids. V lost 3 bases, J lost 6 bases, and 9 bases stayed unmatched. Documented time point: newly diagnosed GD, antithyroid drugs for less than 3 months. After RNA was extracted from PBMCs, the TCR library was made from it. This clonotype was observed a few times. Its antigen remains unknown. This same sample was also taken into another study, of T cells in Graves' hyperthyroidism and ophthalmopathy. From that report: First-round RT-PCR targeting the TCR CDR3 was performed with the HTBI primer set.

The source of this sequence is a man aged 18 to 35 with Graves disease. Sequenced material: peripheral blood mononuclear cells (PBMCs), taken at new diagnosis, from a patient treated with antithyroid drugs. The V gene is TRBV27, the J gene TRBJ2-3; TRBD2 agrees at 10 bases. As DNA, the CDR3 is TGTGCCAGCAGTTTTTTGTCTTCTAGCGGGAGTGATACGCAGTATTTT. Its translation: CASSFLSSSGSDTQYF.